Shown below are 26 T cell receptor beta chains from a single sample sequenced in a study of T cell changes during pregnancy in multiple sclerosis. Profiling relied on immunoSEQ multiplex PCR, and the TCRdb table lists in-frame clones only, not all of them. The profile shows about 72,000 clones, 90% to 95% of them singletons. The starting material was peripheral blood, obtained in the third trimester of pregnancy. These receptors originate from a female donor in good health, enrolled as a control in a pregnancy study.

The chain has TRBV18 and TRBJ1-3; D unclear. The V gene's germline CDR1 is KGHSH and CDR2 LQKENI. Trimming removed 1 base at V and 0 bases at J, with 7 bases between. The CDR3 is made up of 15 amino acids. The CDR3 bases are TGTGCCAGCTCACCACTCGAGAGCTCTGGAAACACCATATATTTT. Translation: CASSPLESSGNTIYF.

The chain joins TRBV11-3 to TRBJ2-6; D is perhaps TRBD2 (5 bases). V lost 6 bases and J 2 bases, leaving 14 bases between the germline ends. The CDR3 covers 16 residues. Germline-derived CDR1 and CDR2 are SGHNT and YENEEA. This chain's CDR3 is CASSPPVGAGANVLTF. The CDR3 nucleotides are TGTGCCAGCAGTCCCCCAGTCGGGGCTGGGGCCAACGTCCTGACTTTC.

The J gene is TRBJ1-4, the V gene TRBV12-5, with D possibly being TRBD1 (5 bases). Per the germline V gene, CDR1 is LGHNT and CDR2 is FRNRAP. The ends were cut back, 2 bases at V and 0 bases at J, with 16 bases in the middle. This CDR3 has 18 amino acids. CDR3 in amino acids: CASGLSGARGATNEKLFF. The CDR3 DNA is TGTGCTAGTGGTTTGTCCGGGGCTCGCGGGGCAACTAATGAAAAACTGTTTTTT. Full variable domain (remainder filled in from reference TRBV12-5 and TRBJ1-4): DARVTQTPRHKVTEMGQEVTMRCQPILGHNTVFWYRQTMMQGLELLAYFRNRAPLDDSGMPKDRFSAEMPDATLATLKIQPSEPRDSAVYFCASGLSGARGATNEKLFFGSGTQLSVL.

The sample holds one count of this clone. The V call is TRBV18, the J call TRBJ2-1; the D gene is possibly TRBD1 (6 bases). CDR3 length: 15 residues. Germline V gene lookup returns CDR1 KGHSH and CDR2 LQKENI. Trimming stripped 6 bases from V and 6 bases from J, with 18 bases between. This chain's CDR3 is CASSTLDSLTNEQFF. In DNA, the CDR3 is TGTGCCAGCTCTACCTTGGACAGTCTCACCAATGAGCAGTTCTTC.

CDR3 region: CASSPGTGAQPQHF. DNA for the CDR3: TGTGCCAGCAGCCCCGGGACAGGGGCTCAGCCCCAGCATTTT. The J gene is TRBJ1-5, the V gene TRBV7-9; 10 nucleotides line up with TRBD1. The V and J ends lost 5 bases and 6 bases, in that order; junction bases with no gene match: 4. From germline, CDR1 is SEHNR and CDR2 FQNEAQ (reference sequence). The CDR3 has 14 amino acids.

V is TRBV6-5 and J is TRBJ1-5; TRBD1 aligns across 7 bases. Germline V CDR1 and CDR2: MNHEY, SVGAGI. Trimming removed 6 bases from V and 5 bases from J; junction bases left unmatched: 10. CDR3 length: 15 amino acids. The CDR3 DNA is TGTGCCAGCAGCTCGGACAGGCGTCTAGATCAGCCCCAGCATTTT. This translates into CASSSDRRLDQPQHF.

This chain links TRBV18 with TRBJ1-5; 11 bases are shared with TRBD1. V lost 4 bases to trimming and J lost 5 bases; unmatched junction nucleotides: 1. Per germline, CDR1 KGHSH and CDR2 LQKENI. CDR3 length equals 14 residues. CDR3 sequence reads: CASSLDRGHQPQHF. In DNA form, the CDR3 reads TGTGCCAGCTCACTGGACAGGGGGCATCAGCCCCAGCATTTT. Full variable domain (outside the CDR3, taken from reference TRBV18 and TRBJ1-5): NAGVMQNPRHLVRRRGQEARLRCSPMKGHSHVYWYRQLPEEGLKFMVYLQKENIIDESGMPKERFSAEFPKEGPSILRIQQVVRGDSAAYFCASSLDRGHQPQHFGDGTRLSIL.

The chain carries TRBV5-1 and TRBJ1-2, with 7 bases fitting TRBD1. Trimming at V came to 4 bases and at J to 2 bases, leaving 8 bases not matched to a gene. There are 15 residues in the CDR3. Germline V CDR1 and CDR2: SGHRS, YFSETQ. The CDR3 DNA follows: TGCGCCAGCAGCCTTCCGACAGGGAGGAACTATGGCTACACCTTC. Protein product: CASSLPTGRNYGYTF.

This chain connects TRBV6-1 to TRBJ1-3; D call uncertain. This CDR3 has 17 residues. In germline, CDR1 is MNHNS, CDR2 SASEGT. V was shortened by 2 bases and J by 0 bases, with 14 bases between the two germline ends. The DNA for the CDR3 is TGTGCCAGCAGTGAATCTCTCCCAGACTTCTCTGGAAACACCATATATTTT. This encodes CASSESLPDFSGNTIYF.

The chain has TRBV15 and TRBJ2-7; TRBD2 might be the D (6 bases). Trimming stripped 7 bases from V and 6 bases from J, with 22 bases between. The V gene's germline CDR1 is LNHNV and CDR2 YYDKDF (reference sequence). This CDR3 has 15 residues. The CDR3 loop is CATKFQASDLSEQYF. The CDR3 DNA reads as TGTGCCACCAAATTCCAAGCTAGCGACCTTTCCGAGCAGTACTTC.

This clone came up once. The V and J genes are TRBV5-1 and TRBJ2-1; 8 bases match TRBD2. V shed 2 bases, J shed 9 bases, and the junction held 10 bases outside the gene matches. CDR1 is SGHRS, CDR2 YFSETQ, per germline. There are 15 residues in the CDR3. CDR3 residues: CASSLGLAPWGEQFF. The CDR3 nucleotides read TGCGCCAGCAGCTTAGGACTAGCACCATGGGGTGAGCAGTTCTTC.

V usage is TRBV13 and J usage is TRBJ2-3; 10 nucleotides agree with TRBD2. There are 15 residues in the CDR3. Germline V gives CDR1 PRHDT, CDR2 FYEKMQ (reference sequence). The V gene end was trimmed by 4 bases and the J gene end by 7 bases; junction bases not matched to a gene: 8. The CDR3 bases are TGTGCCAGCAGCTATTCAGCGGGGGGGGCGAATACGCAGTATTTT. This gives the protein CASSYSAGGANTQYF.

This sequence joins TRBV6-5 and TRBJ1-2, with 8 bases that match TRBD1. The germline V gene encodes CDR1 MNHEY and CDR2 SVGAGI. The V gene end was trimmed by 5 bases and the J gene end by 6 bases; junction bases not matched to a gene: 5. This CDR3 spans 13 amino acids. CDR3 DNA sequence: TGTGCCAGCAGTCAGGGGGCCCGGGATGGCTACACCTTC. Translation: CASSQGARDGYTF.

CDR3 amino acids: CASSYSGGSTEAFF. The DNA of the CDR3 is TGTGCCAGCAGTTACTCTGGCGGGAGCACTGAAGCTTTCTTT. This chain joins TRBV6-5 and TRBJ1-1; D ambiguous. The CDR3 runs to 14 residues. Per germline, CDR1 MNHEY and CDR2 SVGAGI. Deletions cut 0 bases from V and 4 bases from J, with 9 bases between.

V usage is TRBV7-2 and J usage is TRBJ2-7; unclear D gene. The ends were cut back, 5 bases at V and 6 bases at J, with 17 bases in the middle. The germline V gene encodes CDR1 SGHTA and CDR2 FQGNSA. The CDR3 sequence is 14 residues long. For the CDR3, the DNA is TGTGCCAGCAGCCCCTGGCGCGCCAAGCGCGAGCAGTACTTC. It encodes CASSPWRAKREQYF.

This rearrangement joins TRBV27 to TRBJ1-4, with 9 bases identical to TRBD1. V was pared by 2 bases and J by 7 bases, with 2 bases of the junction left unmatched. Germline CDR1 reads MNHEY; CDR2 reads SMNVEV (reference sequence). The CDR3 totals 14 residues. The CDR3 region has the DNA TGTGCCAGCAGTTTAAGACAGGGGGGTGAAAAACTGTTTTTT. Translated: CASSLRQGGEKLFF. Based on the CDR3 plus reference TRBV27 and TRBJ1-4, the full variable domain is EAQVTQNPRYLITVTGKKLTVTCSQNMNHEYMSWYRQDPGLGLRQIYYSMNVEVTDKGDVPEGYKVSRKEKRNFPLILESPSPNQTSLYFCASSLRQGGEKLFFGSGTQLSVL.

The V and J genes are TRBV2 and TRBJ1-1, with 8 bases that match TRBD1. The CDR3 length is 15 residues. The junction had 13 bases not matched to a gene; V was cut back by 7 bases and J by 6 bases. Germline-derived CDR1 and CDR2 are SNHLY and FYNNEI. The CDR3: CASKGRQGASAEAFF. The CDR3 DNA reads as TGTGCCAGCAAGGGGAGGCAGGGGGCGTCGGCTGAAGCTTTCTTT.

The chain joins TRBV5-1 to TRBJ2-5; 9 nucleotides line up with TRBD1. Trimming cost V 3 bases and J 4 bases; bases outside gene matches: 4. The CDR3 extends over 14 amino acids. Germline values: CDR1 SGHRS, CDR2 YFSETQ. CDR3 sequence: CASSWGQGTETQYF. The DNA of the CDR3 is TGCGCCAGCAGCTGGGGACAGGGAACAGAGACCCAGTACTTC.

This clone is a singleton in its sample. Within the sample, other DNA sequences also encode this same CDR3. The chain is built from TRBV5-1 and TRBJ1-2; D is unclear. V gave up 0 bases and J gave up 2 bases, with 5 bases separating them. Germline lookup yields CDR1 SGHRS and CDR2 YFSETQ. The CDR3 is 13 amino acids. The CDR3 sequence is CASSLAGNYGYTF. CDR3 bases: TGCGCCAGCAGCTTGGCGGGGAACTATGGCTACACCTTC.

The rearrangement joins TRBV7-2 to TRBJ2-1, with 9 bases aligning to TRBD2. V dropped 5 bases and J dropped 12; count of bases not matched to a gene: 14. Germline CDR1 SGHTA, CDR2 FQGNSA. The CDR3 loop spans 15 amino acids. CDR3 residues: CASSPAARGGFAQFF. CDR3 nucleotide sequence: TGTGCCAGCAGCCCAGCCGCGCGGGGGGGTTTCGCGCAGTTCTTC. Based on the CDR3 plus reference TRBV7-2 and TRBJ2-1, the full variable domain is GAGVSQSPSNKVTEKGKDVELRCDPISGHTALYWYRQSLGQGLEFLIYFQGNSAPDKSGLPSDRFSAERTGGSVSTLTIQRTQQEDSAVYLCASSPAARGGFAQFFGPGTRLTVL.

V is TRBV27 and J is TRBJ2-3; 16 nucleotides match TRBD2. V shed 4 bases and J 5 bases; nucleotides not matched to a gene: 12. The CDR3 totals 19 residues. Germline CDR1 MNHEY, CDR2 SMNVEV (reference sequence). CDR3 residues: CASSSPGLAGGPIIDTQYF. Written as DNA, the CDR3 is TGTGCCAGCAGTTCCCCGGGACTAGCGGGAGGGCCAATTATAGATACGCAGTATTTT.

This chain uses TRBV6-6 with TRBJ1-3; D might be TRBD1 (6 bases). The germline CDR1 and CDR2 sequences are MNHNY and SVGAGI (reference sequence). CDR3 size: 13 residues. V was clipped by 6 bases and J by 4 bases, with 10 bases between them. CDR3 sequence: CASRTGQGNTIYF. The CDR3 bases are TGTGCCAGCAGAACAGGACAGGGAAACACCATATATTTT.

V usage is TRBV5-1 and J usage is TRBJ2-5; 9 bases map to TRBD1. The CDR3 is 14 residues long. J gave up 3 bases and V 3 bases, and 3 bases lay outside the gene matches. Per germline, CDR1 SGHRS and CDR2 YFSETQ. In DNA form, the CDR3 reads TGCGCCAGCAGCTGGGACAGGGTAAAAGAGACCCAGTACTTC. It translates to CASSWDRVKETQYF.

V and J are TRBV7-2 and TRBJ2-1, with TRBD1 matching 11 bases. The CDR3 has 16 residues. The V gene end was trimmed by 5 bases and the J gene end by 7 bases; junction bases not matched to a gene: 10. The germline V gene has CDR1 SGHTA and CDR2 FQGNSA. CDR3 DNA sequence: TGTGCCAGCAGCCAAACGGGACAGGGGGGGGGAAATGAGCAGTTCTTC. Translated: CASSQTGQGGGNEQFF.

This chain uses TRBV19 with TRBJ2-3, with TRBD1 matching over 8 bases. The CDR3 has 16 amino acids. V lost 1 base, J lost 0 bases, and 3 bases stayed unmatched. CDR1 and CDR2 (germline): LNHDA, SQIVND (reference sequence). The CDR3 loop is CASSIVGQGSTDTQYF. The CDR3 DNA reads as TGTGCCAGTAGTATAGTCGGACAGGGTAGCACAGATACGCAGTATTTT. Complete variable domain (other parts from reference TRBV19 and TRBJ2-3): DGGITQSPKYLFRKEGQNVTLSCEQNLNHDAMYWYRQDPGQGLRLIYYSQIVNDFQKGDIAEGYSVSREKKESFPLTVTSAQKNPTAFYLCASSIVGQGSTDTQYFGPGTRLTVL.

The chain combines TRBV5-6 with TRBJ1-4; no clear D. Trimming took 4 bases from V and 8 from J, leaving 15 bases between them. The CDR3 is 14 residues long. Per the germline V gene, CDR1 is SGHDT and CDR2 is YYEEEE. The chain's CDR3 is CASSLAGGQEKLFF. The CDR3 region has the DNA TGTGCCAGCAGCCTGGCAGGAGGGCAGGAAAAACTGTTTTTT.